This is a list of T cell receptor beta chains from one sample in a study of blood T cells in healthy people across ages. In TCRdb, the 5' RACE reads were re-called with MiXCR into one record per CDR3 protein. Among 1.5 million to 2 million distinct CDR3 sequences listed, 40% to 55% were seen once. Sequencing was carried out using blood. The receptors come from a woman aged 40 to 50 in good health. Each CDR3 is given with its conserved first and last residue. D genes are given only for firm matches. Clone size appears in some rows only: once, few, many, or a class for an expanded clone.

cdr3_aa: CASSLVPTGRDEETQYF
cdr3_nt: TGTGCCAGCAGCTTAGTCCCCACAGGGCGAGATGAAGAGACCCAGTACTTC
clone_size: -
v_call: TRBV7-2
cdr3_length: 17
d_call: -
j_call: TRBJ2-5

cdr3_aa: CASSQDGGIQETQYF
cdr3_nt: TGTGCCAGCAGCCAAGACGGGGGAATTCAAGAGACCCAGTACTTC
clone_size: -
v_call: TRBV3-1
cdr3_length: 15
d_call: -
j_call: TRBJ2-5

cdr3_aa: CASSQGQGPIRYF
cdr3_nt: TGCGCCAGCAGCCAGGGACAGGGGCCCATTCGGTACTTC
clone_size: -
v_call: TRBV4-1
cdr3_length: 13
d_call: TRBD1
j_call: TRBJ2-4

cdr3_aa: CAISEQAGYEQYF
cdr3_nt: TGTGCCATCAGTGAGCAAGCGGGCTACGAGCAGTACTTC
clone_size: -
v_call: TRBV10-3
cdr3_length: 13
d_call: -
j_call: TRBJ2-7

cdr3_aa: CASSSPRDQEGTDTQYF
cdr3_nt: TGTGCCAGCAGCTCGCCCCGGGACCAAGAAGGCACAGATACGCAGTATTTT
clone_size: few
v_call: TRBV7-9
cdr3_length: 17
d_call: -
j_call: TRBJ2-3

cdr3_aa: CASSYSVLAGDNTQYF
cdr3_nt: TGTGCCAGCAGTTACTCGGTACTAGCGGGGGATAATACGCAGTATTTT
clone_size: -
v_call: TRBV6-5
cdr3_length: 16
d_call: TRBD2
j_call: TRBJ2-3

cdr3_aa: CASSFGGRAYEQYF
cdr3_nt: TGTGCCAGCAGCTTTGGGGGCCGGGCCTACGAGCAGTACTTC
clone_size: -
v_call: TRBV5-4
cdr3_length: 14
d_call: -
j_call: TRBJ2-7

cdr3_aa: CASSQDRRGPYEQYF
cdr3_nt: TGCGCCAGCAGCCAAGATAGAAGAGGGCCCTACGAGCAGTACTTC
clone_size: few
v_call: TRBV4-3
cdr3_length: 15
d_call: -
j_call: TRBJ2-7

cdr3_aa: CASRRSWGDLDTQYF
cdr3_nt: TGTGCCAGCAGGCGATCATGGGGGGACCTAGATACGCAGTATTTT
clone_size: few
v_call: TRBV6-2/TRBV6-3
cdr3_length: 15
d_call: -
j_call: TRBJ2-3

cdr3_aa: CASRRAGTANEKLFF
cdr3_nt: TGTGCCAGCAGGAGGGCGGGAACCGCTAATGAAAAACTGTTTTTT
clone_size: few
v_call: TRBV7-2
cdr3_length: 15
d_call: -
j_call: TRBJ1-4

cdr3_aa: CASSYVAGEYEQYF
cdr3_nt: TGTGCCAGCAGTTACGTGGCGGGGGAGTACGAGCAGTACTTC
clone_size: few
v_call: TRBV6-2/TRBV6-3
cdr3_length: 14
d_call: TRBD2
j_call: TRBJ2-7

cdr3_aa: CASNLRGGPPSTDTQYF
cdr3_nt: TGTGCCAGCAACCTAAGGGGGGGGCCCCCTAGCACAGATACGCAGTATTTT
clone_size: -
v_call: TRBV27
cdr3_length: 17
d_call: -
j_call: TRBJ2-3

cdr3_aa: CASSEFNRALAKNIQYF
cdr3_nt: TGTGCCAGCAGTGAATTTAACAGGGCCCTAGCCAAAAACATTCAGTACTTC
clone_size: -
v_call: TRBV25-1
cdr3_length: 17
d_call: -
j_call: TRBJ2-4

cdr3_aa: CATMGGANVLTF
cdr3_nt: TGTGCCACCATGGGAGGGGCCAACGTCCTGACTTTC
clone_size: -
v_call: TRBV6-1
cdr3_length: 12
d_call: -
j_call: TRBJ2-6

cdr3_aa: CSVVVRGLNTEAFF
cdr3_nt: TGCAGCGTTGTTGTAAGGGGTCTGAACACTGAAGCTTTCTTT
clone_size: -
v_call: TRBV29-1
cdr3_length: 14
d_call: -
j_call: TRBJ1-1

cdr3_aa: CASSYGLAGGRTDTQYF
cdr3_nt: TGTGCCAGCAGTTACGGGTTAGCGGGGGGGCGCACAGATACGCAGTATTTT
clone_size: -
v_call: TRBV6-5
cdr3_length: 17
d_call: TRBD2
j_call: TRBJ2-3

cdr3_aa: CASSFQRQEHTF
cdr3_nt: TGTGCCAGCAGTTTTCAGAGACAGGAGCACACCTTC
clone_size: few
v_call: TRBV12-3/TRBV12-4
cdr3_length: 12
d_call: -
j_call: TRBJ1-2

cdr3_aa: CSASGVGTDTQYF
cdr3_nt: TGCAGTGCTAGCGGGGTTGGCACAGATACGCAGTATTTT
clone_size: few
v_call: TRBV20-1
cdr3_length: 13
d_call: -
j_call: TRBJ2-3

cdr3_aa: CASSPDRVSNYGYTF
cdr3_nt: TGTGCCAGCAGCCCAGACAGGGTCTCTAACTATGGCTACACCTTC
clone_size: few
v_call: TRBV7-6
cdr3_length: 15
d_call: TRBD1
j_call: TRBJ1-2

cdr3_aa: CASSQAGPTEAFF
cdr3_nt: TGTGCCAGCAGCCAAGCTGGTCCCACTGAAGCTTTCTTT
clone_size: few
v_call: TRBV3-1
cdr3_length: 13
d_call: -
j_call: TRBJ1-1

cdr3_aa: CASSPPETGPYEQYF
cdr3_nt: TGTGCCAGCAGCCCCCCCGAGACAGGGCCCTACGAGCAGTACTTC
clone_size: -
v_call: TRBV5-6
cdr3_length: 15
d_call: TRBD1
j_call: TRBJ2-7

cdr3_aa: CATSSVTGVGGYTF
cdr3_nt: TGTGCCACCAGCAGTGTTACAGGGGTCGGTGGCTACACCTTC
clone_size: -
v_call: TRBV15
cdr3_length: 14
d_call: TRBD1
j_call: TRBJ1-2

cdr3_aa: CASSEGRVGANVLTF
cdr3_nt: TGTGCCAGCAGTGAAGGCAGGGTTGGGGCCAACGTCCTGACTTTC
clone_size: many
v_call: TRBV6-4
cdr3_length: 15
d_call: -
j_call: TRBJ2-6

cdr3_aa: CASSLYGPRETQYF
cdr3_nt: TGTGCCAGCAGCTTATATGGGCCAAGGGAGACCCAGTACTTC
clone_size: many
v_call: TRBV7-2
cdr3_length: 14
d_call: -
j_call: TRBJ2-5

cdr3_aa: CASSPRDRLGPDTQYF
cdr3_nt: TGCGCCAGCAGCCCCCGGGACCGACTAGGACCAGATACGCAGTATTTT
clone_size: few
v_call: TRBV5-1
cdr3_length: 16
d_call: -
j_call: TRBJ2-3

cdr3_aa: CACSGRTSGGAGLNEQFF
cdr3_nt: TGTGCCTGCAGCGGCCGGACTAGCGGGGGGGCCGGGTTGAATGAGCAGTTCTTC
clone_size: -
v_call: TRBV13
cdr3_length: 18
d_call: TRBD2
j_call: TRBJ2-1

cdr3_aa: CASSQERGSEQFF
cdr3_nt: TGTGCCAGCAGCCAGGAGCGGGGCAGTGAGCAGTTCTTC
clone_size: few
v_call: TRBV4-2
cdr3_length: 13
d_call: TRBD2
j_call: TRBJ2-1

cdr3_aa: CASSWGAGRDTEAFF
cdr3_nt: TGTGCCAGCAGTTGGGGGGCGGGGAGGGACACTGAAGCTTTCTTT
clone_size: once
v_call: TRBV27
cdr3_length: 15
d_call: -
j_call: TRBJ1-1

cdr3_aa: CASTARPGSQSYEQYF
cdr3_nt: TGTGCCAGCACCGCTCGACCCGGGTCGCAATCCTACGAGCAGTACTTC
clone_size: few
v_call: TRBV7-2
cdr3_length: 16
d_call: -
j_call: TRBJ2-7

cdr3_aa: CASSLNTIQETQYF
cdr3_nt: TGTGCCAGCAGCTTAAATACGATTCAAGAGACCCAGTACTTC
clone_size: few
v_call: TRBV7-8
cdr3_length: 14
d_call: -
j_call: TRBJ2-5

cdr3_aa: CASSPRVLYNEQYF
cdr3_nt: TGTGCCAGCAGCCCTCGGGTACTATACAATGAGCAGTACTTC
clone_size: -
v_call: TRBV7-2
cdr3_length: 14
d_call: -
j_call: TRBJ2-7

cdr3_aa: CASSLRWGPGQGPSYEQYF
cdr3_nt: TGTGCCAGCAGCTTAAGGTGGGGGCCGGGACAGGGGCCGTCCTACGAGCAGTACTTC
clone_size: -
v_call: TRBV7-2
cdr3_length: 19
d_call: TRBD1
j_call: TRBJ2-7

cdr3_aa: CASSSDQGRSYNSPLHF
cdr3_nt: TGTGCCAGCAGCTCAGACCAGGGGAGGTCCTATAATTCACCCCTCCACTTT
clone_size: -
v_call: TRBV6-1
cdr3_length: 17
d_call: -
j_call: TRBJ1-6

cdr3_aa: CASISDRSDNEKLFF
cdr3_nt: TGTGCCAGCATCTCAGACCGCAGCGACAATGAAAAACTGTTTTTT
clone_size: -
v_call: TRBV21-1
cdr3_length: 15
d_call: -
j_call: TRBJ1-4

cdr3_aa: CAAGGLTGELFF
cdr3_nt: TGCGCCGCCGGAGGGCTCACCGGGGAGCTGTTTTTT
clone_size: -
v_call: TRBV5-1
cdr3_length: 12
d_call: -
j_call: TRBJ2-2

cdr3_aa: CATKTGGSGTDTQYF
cdr3_nt: TGTGCCACGAAGACAGGGGGTTCTGGCACAGATACGCAGTATTTT
clone_size: -
v_call: TRBV27
cdr3_length: 15
d_call: TRBD1
j_call: TRBJ2-3

cdr3_aa: CSASPLAGGRADTQYF
cdr3_nt: TGCAGTGCTAGCCCCTTAGCGGGGGGGCGCGCAGATACGCAGTATTTT
clone_size: -
v_call: TRBV20-1
cdr3_length: 16
d_call: TRBD2
j_call: TRBJ2-3

cdr3_aa: CSVPPDRGSTDTQYF
cdr3_nt: TGCAGCGTTCCCCCGGACAGGGGGAGCACAGATACGCAGTATTTT
clone_size: few
v_call: TRBV29-1
cdr3_length: 15
d_call: TRBD1
j_call: TRBJ2-3

cdr3_aa: CASSLTALRGTQGGYTF
cdr3_nt: TGCGCCAGCAGCTTGACAGCTCTCCGGGGGACGCAGGGTGGCTACACCTTC
clone_size: -
v_call: TRBV5-1
cdr3_length: 17
d_call: -
j_call: TRBJ1-2

cdr3_aa: CSARGFGTSGRSSYNEQFF
cdr3_nt: TGCAGTGCTAGAGGATTTGGGACTAGCGGGCGGAGCTCCTACAATGAGCAGTTCTTC
clone_size: -
v_call: TRBV20-1
cdr3_length: 19
d_call: TRBD2
j_call: TRBJ2-1

cdr3_aa: CASKRNTGSYEQYF
cdr3_nt: TGCGCCAGCAAGCGCAACACCGGGTCCTACGAGCAGTACTTC
clone_size: few
v_call: TRBV5-1
cdr3_length: 14
d_call: -
j_call: TRBJ2-7

cdr3_aa: CASSLGPATLAGETQYF
cdr3_nt: TGCGCCAGCAGCTTGGGCCCCGCAACCTTGGCAGGAGAGACCCAGTACTTC
clone_size: few
v_call: TRBV5-1
cdr3_length: 17
d_call: -
j_call: TRBJ2-5

cdr3_aa: CASSPLDRRGRPTNEKLFF
cdr3_nt: TGTGCCAGCAGCCCTCTCGACCGGCGGGGGCGTCCAACTAATGAAAAACTGTTTTTT
clone_size: -
v_call: TRBV21-1
cdr3_length: 19
d_call: -
j_call: TRBJ1-4

cdr3_aa: CASTSPIPDGYTF
cdr3_nt: TGTGCCAGCACTTCTCCAATTCCGGATGGCTACACCTTC
clone_size: -
v_call: TRBV11-2
cdr3_length: 13
d_call: -
j_call: TRBJ1-2

cdr3_aa: CASSQDSRSTAETQYF
cdr3_nt: TGCGCCAGCAGCCAAGACTCGCGGTCTACAGCAGAGACCCAGTACTTC
clone_size: -
v_call: TRBV4-3
cdr3_length: 16
d_call: -
j_call: TRBJ2-5

cdr3_aa: CSALEGSGANVLTF
cdr3_nt: TGCAGCGCACTAGAGGGATCTGGGGCCAACGTCCTGACTTTC
clone_size: -
v_call: TRBV29-1
cdr3_length: 14
d_call: -
j_call: TRBJ2-6

cdr3_aa: CASSRPTGEGLYEQYF
cdr3_nt: TGTGCCAGCAGTCGACCCACAGGGGAGGGACTCTACGAGCAGTACTTC
clone_size: -
v_call: TRBV6-5
cdr3_length: 16
d_call: -
j_call: TRBJ2-7

cdr3_aa: CASTRTGASYNEQYF
cdr3_nt: TGTGCCAGCACTCGAACGGGAGCGTCCTACAATGAGCAGTACTTC
clone_size: -
v_call: TRBV2
cdr3_length: 15
d_call: -
j_call: TRBJ2-7

cdr3_aa: CASSSSAGRTDTQYF
cdr3_nt: TGTGCCAGCAGCTCCTCAGCGGGGCGCACAGATACGCAGTATTTT
clone_size: -
v_call: TRBV7-9
cdr3_length: 15
d_call: TRBD2
j_call: TRBJ2-3